A selection of T cell receptor beta chains follows, all from one sample in a study of blood T cell repertoires in COVID-19. The assay was immunoSEQ multiplex PCR, and TCRdb's table has in-frame clones only and misses some. The sample has 96,000 or so clones, 90% to 95% seen once; the top ten hold under 2%. The sequenced sample consisted of peripheral blood. All receptors come from a man aged 55 to 70 with acute or convalescent COVID-19. Both conserved end residues are part of each CDR3. A D gene is named only where the DNA matches it firmly. Size values are once, few and many counts, or a class for expanded clones, and some rows have none.

D	V	J	size	DNA	CDR3
-	TRBV5-1	TRBJ2-2	-	TGCGCCAGCACTCCGGACTCGGCCGGGGAGCTGTTTTTT	CASTPDSAGELFF
TRBD1	TRBV4-1	TRBJ1-4	-	TGCGCCAGCAGCCAAATGTTGGGACAGGGGGCATCTAATGAAAAACTGTTTTTT	CASSQMLGQGASNEKLFF
TRBD2	TRBV14	TRBJ2-1	-	TGTGCCAGCAGCCAAGATAGGTTGTTCGGGACTACGGAGCAGTTCTTC	CASSQDRLFGTTEQFF
TRBD1	TRBV4-1	TRBJ1-1	-	TGCGCCAGCAGCCCCCTATGGGACAGATACACTGAAGCTTTCTTT	CASSPLWDRYTEAFF
-	TRBV4-3	TRBJ1-2	-	TGCGCCAGCAGCCCCCAACGCTGGGGCGGAAACTATGGCTACACCTTC	CASSPQRWGGNYGYTF
-	TRBV7-2	TRBJ2-7	-	TGTGCCAGCAGCCCTAACCTATCACGGGAGAACGAGCAGTACTTC	CASSPNLSRENEQYF
TRBD2	TRBV5-1	TRBJ2-3	-	TGCGCCAGCACGACTAGCGGGAGGGCAGATACGCAGTATTTT	CASTTSGRADTQYF
TRBD2	TRBV4-3	TRBJ2-3	-	TGCGCCAGCAGCCCCCGCGCGGCGGGAGGGGGCACAGATACGCAGTATTTT	CASSPRAAGGGTDTQYF
-	TRBV5-8	TRBJ2-7	-	TGTGCCAGCAGCCGAGTCATTTCCTACGAGCAGTACTTC	CASSRVISYEQYF
-	TRBV11-3	TRBJ1-2	-	TGTGCCAGCAGCTCCGGACAGATTAACTATGGCTACACCTTC	CASSSGQINYGYTF
-	TRBV20-1	TRBJ1-2	-	TGCAGTGCTAGTCCCGGGGAGGGCCGTTATGGCTACACCTTC	CSASPGEGRYGYTF
-	TRBV11-2	TRBJ1-1	-	TGTGCCAGCAGCCTCTTCGACAGAACTGAAGCTTTCTTT	CASSLFDRTEAFF
-	TRBV7-2	TRBJ2-5	once	TGTGCCAGCAGCTTATATCCGGGAGTAGGAGAGACCCAGTACTTC	CASSLYPGVGETQYF
TRBD2	TRBV5-1	TRBJ2-1	-	TGCGCCAGCAGCTTAGGGGGGTCTGGTGCTAGCGGGAGCGGTGGGCAGTTCTTC	CASSLGGSGASGSGGQFF
TRBD2	TRBV20-1	TRBJ2-5	-	TGCAGTGCTAGTTCTTCTTCGGGAGGGCCCTCCCAAGAGACCCAGTACTTC	CSASSSSGGPSQETQYF
TRBD2	TRBV20-1	TRBJ2-7	-	TGCAGTGCTAGTCGCGGGAGGGCCGGCGGCGAGCAGTACTTC	CSASRGRAGGEQYF
TRBD1	TRBV6-4	TRBJ2-7	-	TGTGCCAGCAGTAGACAGGGGTACGAGCAGTACTTC	CASSRQGYEQYF
-	TRBV13	TRBJ2-5	-	TGTGCCAGCAGCTTACAGTTACAAGAGACCCAGTACTTC	CASSLQLQETQYF
-	TRBV28	TRBJ2-1	few	TGTGCCAGCAGTTTGGTGGGAGACCCCTACAATGAGCAGTTCTTC	CASSLVGDPYNEQFF
TRBD1	TRBV4-1	TRBJ2-7	-	TGCGCCAGCAGCCAAGAATTCTTTACAGGGGGCTCATCCTACGAGCAGTACTTC	CASSQEFFTGGSSYEQYF
-	TRBV30	TRBJ2-2	-	TGTGCCTGGAGTGTACGGGCAGCTTCCGGGGGAAGGGAGCTGTTTTTT	CAWSVRAASGGRELFF
TRBD1	TRBV5-1	TRBJ2-5	-	TGCGCCAGCAGCCGGACAGAGACAGGGGGCTTCGTGGAGACCCAGTACTTC	CASSRTETGGFVETQYF
-	TRBV10-2	TRBJ2-5	-	TGCGCCAGCAGTGGTTCTGTAAGAGGAAACTTCCAAGAGACCCAGTACTTC	CASSGSVRGNFQETQYF
TRBD2	TRBV3-1/TRBV3-2	TRBJ2-5	-	TGTGCCAGCAGCCGCGGCTCCGGACTAGCGGGCCTCCAAGAGACCCAGTACTTC	CASSRGSGLAGLQETQYF
-	TRBV9	TRBJ2-3	-	TGTGCCAGCAGCGGCGACTATCCCGACAATACAGATACGCAGTATTTT	CASSGDYPDNTDTQYF
-	TRBV6-5	TRBJ2-2	-	TGTGCCAGCAGTTGGAGAAACGGGGAGCTGTTTTTT	CASSWRNGELFF
-	TRBV4-3	TRBJ2-7	-	TGCGCCAGCAGCCAGTCGGGGGGCGGGAGCGAGCAGTACTTC	CASSQSGGGSEQYF
TRBD2	TRBV6-2/TRBV6-3	TRBJ2-5	-	TGTGCCAGCAGTTACAGGCGGGAGAGCTCCCGAGAGACCCAGTACTTC	CASSYRRESSRETQYF
TRBD2	TRBV9	TRBJ2-2	-	TGTGCCAGCAGCCCAAAGACTAGCGGGACCGGGGAGCTGTTTTTT	CASSPKTSGTGELFF
-	TRBV6-2/TRBV6-3	TRBJ2-7	-	TGTGCCAGCAGTTACCCCTCCTCCGTCTACGAGCAGTACTTC	CASSYPSSVYEQYF